Listed here are 32 T cell receptor beta chains from one sample, sequenced in a study (dated by TCRdb to about 2016). The library was generated by RT-PCR. TCRdb records Illumina MiSeq as the sequencer. Through fastp at Q25 and MiXCR, TCRdb rebuilt clones from the public reads, retaining in-frame beta chains. Under each unique CDR3 protein, matching rows form one entry showing the most common genes and DNA. Present in this sample are about 700,000 distinct CDR3 sequences, 12% to 15% of which were seen just once. The ten largest clones represent around 3.3% of the sample. Sequencing was carried out using memory CD4+ T cells from blood. The receptor set was obtained from a female donor in good health, serving as a healthy control.

This clonotype showed up just a few times. The chain has TRBV10-3 and TRBJ2-5; no firm D call. There are 15 residues in the CDR3. Germline V gene sequence: CDR1 ENHRY, CDR2 SYGVKD. V shed 0 bases and J shed 1 base, with 9 bases lying between them. The CDR3 DNA reads as TGTGCCATCAGTGAGTCGGCCTTGAGCCAAGAGACCCAGTACTTC. This sequence encodes CAISESALSQETQYF.

This clonotype was detected many times. This chain joins TRBV6-1 and TRBJ2-1, with 11 bases lining up with TRBD2. CDR1 and CDR2 (germline): MNHNS, SASEGT. The V gene end was trimmed by 4 bases and the J gene end by 7 bases; junction bases not matched to a gene: 9. CDR3 length equals 16 residues. In nucleotides, the CDR3 is TGTGCCAGCAGTGGCCATAGCGGGAGGGCCGGTAATGAGCAGTTCTTC. It yields the protein CASSGHSGRAGNEQFF.

In the case of this clonotype: At one end the junction does not follow the germline gene, possibly because of a read error. The chain has TRBV4-2 and TRBJ2-7, with 12 bases fitting TRBD2. Germline V gene data show CDR1 as LGHNA and CDR2 as YNFKEQ. The CDR3 contains 18 residues. The chain's CDR3 is CASSQVALAGGFSNEQYF. The DNA of the CDR3 is TGTGCCAGCAGCCAAGTGGCGCTAGCGGGAGGGTTCTCCAACGAGCAGTACTTC.

DNA of the CDR3: TGCAGCGGGGGCCGACAGACTGACACTGGGGGCTACACCTTC. Translation gives CSGGRQTDTGGYTF. The chain combines TRBV29-1 with TRBJ1-2; maybe TRBD1 (5 bases). The CDR3 spans 14 residues. Between the trimmed V and J ends, which lost 7 bases and 8 bases, there was a span of 23 bases. Germline V lookup: CDR1 SQVTM, CDR2 ANQGSEA. Full variable domain (remainder filled in from reference TRBV29-1 and TRBJ1-2): SAVISQKPSRDICQRGTSLTIQCQVDSQVTMMFWYRQQPGQSLTLIATANQGSEATYESGFVIDKFPISRPNLTFSTLTVSNMSPEDSSIYLCSGGRQTDTGGYTFGSGTRLTVV.

This clonotype turned up a few times. This rearrangement joins TRBV7-2 to TRBJ1-2; D remains unclear. In germline, CDR1 is SGHTA, CDR2 FQGNSA. The CDR3 is 14 residues long. Trimming took off 5 bases at V and 4 bases at J, with 14 bases between the two ends. CDR3 sequence: CASSLLGAPYGYTF. The CDR3 DNA sequence: TGTGCCAGCAGCCTCTTGGGTGCCCCCTATGGCTACACCTTC.

The V gene is TRBV7-2, the J gene TRBJ2-4; maybe TRBD2 (5 bases). The CDR3 is 13 residues long. Germline V lookup: CDR1 SGHTA, CDR2 FQGNSA. The V end lost 3 bases, the J end lost 8 bases, and 11 bases lay between the germline ends. In DNA form, the CDR3 reads TGTGCCAGCAGCTTTCATGAGAGGGACATTCAGTACTTC. As protein: CASSFHERDIQYF.

V gene TRBV18 combines with J gene TRBJ2-4; D gene uncertain. Germline CDR1 and CDR2: KGHSH and LQKENI. The length of the CDR3 is 14 residues. Trimming took off 4 bases at V and 5 bases at J, with 12 bases between the two ends. The CDR3: CASSLKISENIQYF. In nucleotides, the CDR3 is TGTGCCAGCTCACTAAAAATATCAGAAAACATTCAGTACTTC.

This clonotype appeared a few times. The chain uses TRBV7-4 and TRBJ2-7; maybe TRBD2 (5 bases). Germline V gives CDR1 SGHVT, CDR2 SQSDAQ. This CDR3 is built from 16 residues. The ends were cut back, 3 bases at V and 4 bases at J, with 19 bases in the middle. The CDR3 nucleotides are TGTGCCAGCAGCTTCCCTAGCTATCTGGGAAGTTACGAGCAGTACTTC. It is translated as CASSFPSYLGSYEQYF.

CDR3 amino acids: CASSVTASGWGTNEQYF. Written as DNA, the CDR3 is TGTGCCAGCAGCGTAACGGCTAGCGGGTGGGGAACAAACGAGCAGTACTTC. V usage is TRBV9 and J usage is TRBJ2-7; 8 nucleotides line up with TRBD2. CDR3 size: 17 residues. Germline assignment: CDR1 SGDLS and CDR2 YYNGEE. With 1 base clipped from V and 5 bases from J, the junction kept 14 bases outside the gene matches.

This clonotype showed up many times. The rearrangement uses TRBV12-3 or TRBV12-4 and TRBJ2-3, with 7 bases aligning to TRBD1. The CDR3 has 14 residues. V lost 6 bases to trimming and J lost 1 base; unmatched junction nucleotides: 4. The CDR3 sequence is CASRTGQGTDTQYF. CDR3 nucleotide sequence: TGTGCCAGCAGAACCGGACAGGGCACAGATACGCAGTATTTT.

This clonotype was counted only a few times. The gene calls are TRBV11-2 and TRBJ2-1; D is undetermined. Germline V gene sequence: CDR1 SGHAT, CDR2 FQNNGV. V was trimmed by 2 bases and J by 3 bases, leaving 14 bases between them. The CDR3 has 16 residues. The CDR3 DNA reads as TGTGCCAGCAGCTTAAGGCAAAGGTCCCTCTACAATGAGCAGTTCTTC. This gives the protein CASSLRQRSLYNEQFF.

Ten or more counts support this clonotype. The rearrangement uses TRBV12-3 or TRBV12-4 and TRBJ2-3, with 9 bases fitting TRBD2. With V trimmed by 3 bases and J by 2 bases, 3 bases remained unmatched. The CDR3 spans 15 residues. The chain's CDR3 is CASSFGGGDTDTQYF. CDR3 DNA: TGTGCCAGCAGTTTCGGCGGGGGGGACACAGATACGCAGTATTTT.

The chain has TRBV7-2 and TRBJ2-4, with D unclear. Trimming stripped 3 bases from V and 2 bases from J, with 5 bases between. CDR3 length: 13 amino acids. Germline V CDR1 and CDR2: SGHTA, FQGNSA. Here the CDR3 reads CASSLYPKNIQYF. The DNA for the CDR3 is TGTGCCAGCAGCTTGTACCCCAAAAACATTCAGTACTTC. The entire variable domain, with the rest obtained from reference TRBV7-2 and TRBJ2-4, is as follows: GAGVSQSPSNKVTEKGKDVELRCDPISGHTALYWYRQSLGQGLEFLIYFQGNSAPDKSGLPSDRFSAERTGGSVSTLTIQRTQQEDSAVYLCASSLYPKNIQYFGAGTRLSVL.

This clonotype has at least ten counts. CDR3 in DNA: TGTGCCAGCAGTTCTGGTGGGGGGCAATTCGACACTGAAGCTTTCTTT. This translates into CASSSGGGQFDTEAFF. The chain uses TRBV6-5 and TRBJ1-1; perhaps TRBD1 as D (6 bases). The V gene's germline CDR1 is MNHEY and CDR2 SVGAGI. Between the trimmed V and J ends, which lost 4 bases and 3 bases, there was a span of 18 bases. The CDR3 extends over 16 amino acids.

The V call is TRBV25-1, the J call TRBJ2-7; TRBD2 is a possible D gene (6 bases). Trimming cost V 7 bases and J 3 bases, with 13 bases left between them. Germline V gene sequence: CDR1 MGHDK, CDR2 SYGVNS. The CDR3 has 13 amino acids. The CDR3 region has the DNA TGTGCCAGCAAGCTCGGGACTGACTACGAGCAGTACTTC. Its translation is CASKLGTDYEQYF.

V gene TRBV6-1 combines with J gene TRBJ2-1; D possibly corresponds to TRBD1 (6 bases). Germline assignment: CDR1 MNHNS and CDR2 SASEGT. The CDR3 has 15 residues. Trimming removed 6 bases at V and 1 base at J, with 13 bases between. CDR3: CASRLDSGSYNEQFF. CDR3 sequence (DNA): TGTGCCAGCAGATTGGACAGCGGTTCCTACAATGAGCAGTTCTTC.

For this clonotype: A single base separates this from a much larger clone, so it may be a read error. The chain is built from TRBV20-1 and TRBJ2-5; possibly TRBD2 for D (6 bases). The CDR3 is 12 residues long. Germline-derived CDR1 and CDR2 are DFQATT and SNEGSKA (reference sequence). The CDR3 here is CRGRNLQETQYF. CDR3 in DNA: TGCAGGGGGAGGAACCTCCAAGAGACCCAGTACTTC.

This clonotype showed up just a few times. The chain links TRBV6-5 to TRBJ2-7; TRBD2 matches 8 bases. This CDR3 has 17 residues. Unmatched junction bases numbered 18, after V lost 6 bases and J lost 5 bases. Germline V gives CDR1 MNHEY, CDR2 SVGAGI. As DNA, the CDR3 is TGTGCCAGCAGGTCTCCTAGCGGGCTGAGTAGTATGGACGAGCAGTACTTC. Translating it yields CASRSPSGLSSMDEQYF.

This clonotype turned up a few times. This chain uses TRBV7-2 with TRBJ2-6; D is uncertain. From germline, CDR1 is SGHTA and CDR2 FQGNSA. The V end lost 6 bases, the J end lost 0 bases, and 6 bases lay between the germline ends. This CDR3 spans 14 amino acids. The CDR3 spells CASRPPSGANVLTF. DNA of the CDR3: TGTGCCAGCAGGCCCCCCTCTGGGGCCAACGTCCTGACTTTC. The variable domain in full, completed from reference TRBV7-2 and TRBJ2-6, reads GAGVSQSPSNKVTEKGKDVELRCDPISGHTALYWYRQSLGQGLEFLIYFQGNSAPDKSGLPSDRFSAERTGGSVSTLTIQRTQQEDSAVYLCASRPPSGANVLTFGAGSRLTVL.

Ten or more counts support this clonotype. V usage is TRBV5-1 and J usage is TRBJ1-1, with 8 bases that match TRBD1. The CDR3 runs 15 residues. V dropped 5 bases and J dropped 5; count of bases not matched to a gene: 11. Germline CDR1 reads SGHRS; CDR2 reads YFSETQ. The CDR3 sequence is CASRSSDREGTEAFF. CDR3 DNA sequence: TGCGCCAGCAGATCCTCGGACAGGGAGGGGACTGAAGCTTTCTTT.

This rearrangement joins TRBV20-1 to TRBJ2-2; 10 bases map to TRBD2. Looked up from germline, CDR1 is DFQATT and CDR2 is SNEGSKA (reference sequence). With V trimmed by 4 bases and J by 6 bases, 5 bases remained unmatched. This CDR3 has 14 amino acids. Written as DNA, the CDR3 is TGCAGTGCTAAGCCGGGACTAGCGTCCGGGGAGCTGTTTTTT. Protein product: CSAKPGLASGELFF.

This clonotype has just a few counts. V gene TRBV6-1 combines with J gene TRBJ2-1, with 11 bases matching TRBD2. Germline lookup yields CDR1 MNHNS and CDR2 SASEGT. With 6 bases clipped from V and 3 bases from J, the junction kept 7 bases outside the gene matches. The CDR3 has 16 amino acids. The chain's CDR3 is CASRASGTSGYNEQFF. DNA for the CDR3: TGTGCCAGCAGAGCTTCCGGGACTAGCGGCTACAATGAGCAGTTCTTC.

This clonotype showed up just a few times. The gene calls are TRBV7-9 and TRBJ1-1, with 9 bases identical to TRBD1. This CDR3 contains 15 residues. The germline V gene has CDR1 SEHNR and CDR2 FQNEAQ (reference sequence). After removal of 5 bases from V and 4 bases from J, the junction contained 8 bases not matched to a gene. CDR3 nucleotides: TGTGCCAGCAGCCTTACAGGGGGCGCAGGCACTGAAGCTTTCTTT. It specifies CASSLTGGAGTEAFF.

In this sample, this clonotype turned up many times. The chain uses TRBV20-1 and TRBJ2-1; D perhaps matches TRBD2 (7 bases). Between the trimmed V and J ends, which lost 3 bases and 2 bases, there was a span of 11 bases. The CDR3 is 14 residues long. Germline V gives CDR1 DFQATT, CDR2 SNEGSKA (reference sequence). The CDR3 DNA reads as TGCAGTGCTAGTCGGGGGGCCCCCTACAATGAGCAGTTCTTC. It is translated as CSASRGAPYNEQFF.

In this sample, this clonotype turned up once. The J gene is TRBJ2-7, the V gene TRBV13; 11 nucleotides align to TRBD2. The germline CDR1 and CDR2 sequences are PRHDT and FYEKMQ (reference sequence). This CDR3 comprises 17 residues. With 4 bases clipped from V and 0 bases from J, the junction kept 8 bases outside the gene matches. For the CDR3, the DNA is TGTGCCAGCAGCTCCACCCGGGGACTAGCGGTCTCCTACGAGCAGTACTTC. Residues: CASSSTRGLAVSYEQYF.

The chain recombines TRBV5-1 with TRBJ2-5, with D possibly matching TRBD2 (5 bases). Between the trimmed V and J ends, which lost 5 bases and 1 base, there was a span of 15 bases. Germline V CDR1 and CDR2: SGHRS, YFSETQ. The length of the CDR3 is 15 residues. In DNA form, the CDR3 reads TGCGCCAGCAGTTACCGACTCCGGGGCCAAGAGACCCAGTACTTC. Protein sequence: CASSYRLRGQETQYF.

This clonotype was seen ten or more times. The V call is TRBV6-5, the J call TRBJ2-7; perhaps TRBD1 as D (5 bases). Trimming left V 0 bases short and J 3 bases short, with 12 bases between. The germline gives CDR1 MNHEY, CDR2 SVGAGI. This CDR3 has 15 residues. CDR3 DNA: TGTGCCAGCAGTTACTCTCCGACAGAGATCTACGAGCAGTACTTC. This sequence encodes CASSYSPTEIYEQYF.

The chain recombines TRBV5-1 with TRBJ2-7, with 12 positions matching TRBD1. Germline CDR1 SGHRS, CDR2 YFSETQ. V lost 1 base and J lost 5; bases outside the gene matches: 4. CDR3 length equals 15 residues. CDR3 DNA sequence: TGCGCCAGCAGCTTGTTGGGACAGGGGGCGGACGAGCAGTACTTC. As protein: CASSLLGQGADEQYF.

This clonotype has at least ten counts. The V gene is TRBV6-6, the J gene TRBJ2-7; possibly TRBD2 for D (6 bases). V lost 3 bases, J lost 4 bases, and 16 bases lay in between. Germline CDR1 and CDR2: MNHNY and SVGAGI (reference sequence). The CDR3 has 15 amino acids. The CDR3 coding sequence is TGTGCCAGCAGTTATGGGGCTAGCGATCTATACGAGCAGTACTTC. Translation gives CASSYGASDLYEQYF.

This chain joins TRBV2 and TRBJ2-1; no clear D gene. Germline CDR1 reads SNHLY; CDR2 reads FYNNEI. The CDR3 sequence is 10 residues long. Deletions cut 5 bases from V and 10 bases from J, with 6 bases between. The CDR3 protein is CASSYREQFF. The CDR3 coding sequence is TGTGCCAGCAGTTATAGGGAGCAGTTCTTC.

This clonotype appeared a few times. The V gene is TRBV7-6, the J gene TRBJ2-7; 11 bases are a match to TRBD1. This CDR3 has 15 residues. The germline V gene has CDR1 SGHVS and CDR2 FNYEAQ. Trimming took 4 bases from V and 5 from J; bases not matched to a gene: 7. The CDR3 loop reads CASSSRTGGQNEQYF. Here the CDR3 DNA reads TGTGCCAGCAGCTCCCGGACAGGGGGCCAAAACGAGCAGTACTTC.

This clonotype was detected ten times or more. CDR3 bases: TGCGCCAGCAGTGAAACGGCAGATACGCAGTATTTT. Translated: CASSETADTQYF. The J gene is TRBJ2-3, the V gene TRBV10-2; D uncertain. The V end was cut by 3 bases, the J end by 4 bases, with 5 bases between. This CDR3 region has 12 residues. The germline gives CDR1 WSHSY, CDR2 SAAADI.